This passage covers 17 T cell receptor beta chains from one sample sequenced in a study of blood T cells in healthy people across ages. Primed by a sample-barcoded 5' primer and a J-beta primer mix, a second PCR proceeded for 7 to 11 cycles. Each CDR3 protein is one row after TCRdb ran MiXCR on the 5' RACE reads. The profile shows about 1.6 million distinct CDR3 sequences, 30% to 35% of them singletons. The sample consisted of blood. The receptors were sampled from a woman in her 30s in good health.

This clonotype was seen ten or more times. The junction differs from germline at one of its ends, possibly a read error. The chain uses TRBV7-2 and TRBJ2-5, with D maybe TRBD2 (6 bases). Germline loops: CDR1 SGHTA, CDR2 FQGNSA. The CDR3 is made up of 15 amino acids. CDR3 sequence: CASSFSGRTGETRYF. The CDR3 coding sequence is TGTGCCAGCAGCTTCTCGGGTCGGACGGGGGAGACCCGGTACTTC.

This clonotype was observed a handful of times. The chain has TRBV5-1 and TRBJ2-5, with D uncertain. The CDR3 has 11 amino acids. CDR1 is SGHRS and CDR2 is YFSETQ in the germline V gene. V was cut by 8 bases and J by 2 bases, with 7 bases left in between. DNA for the CDR3: TGCGCCAGAACTACTCAAGAGACCCAGTACTTC. The encoded protein is CARTTQETQYF. Based on the CDR3 plus reference TRBV5-1 and TRBJ2-5, the full variable domain is KAGVTQTPRYLIKTRGQQVTLSCSPISGHRSVSWYQQTPGQGLQFLFEYFSETQRNKGNFPGRFSGRQFSNSRSEMNVSTLELGDSALYLCARTTQETQYFGPGTRLLVL.

This clonotype was seen repeatedly, ten times or more. The rearrangement joins TRBV10-3 to TRBJ2-3; 10 nucleotides align to TRBD2. The CDR3 has 14 amino acids. CDR1 is ENHRY, CDR2 SYGVKD, per germline. The V and J ends lost 11 bases and 5 bases, in that order; junction bases with no gene match: 10. The CDR3 sequence is CASRAGGPGDTQYF. As DNA, the CDR3 is TGTGCCTCCCGAGCGGGGGGGCCGGGAGATACGCAGTATTTT.

This sequence joins TRBV15 and TRBJ2-3; 8 bases align to TRBD2. In germline, CDR1 is LNHNV, CDR2 YYDKDF (reference sequence). The CDR3 spans 17 residues. After removal of 5 bases from V and 5 bases from J, the junction contained 15 bases not matched to a gene. In DNA, the CDR3 is TGTGCCACCAGCGGCAGCTATACTAGCGCGGGGGGAGATACGCAGTATTTT. Translating gives CATSGSYTSAGGDTQYF.

The sample holds many counts of this clonotype. V gene TRBV12-3 or TRBV12-4 combines with J gene TRBJ2-1, with 10 positions matching TRBD2. Germline trimming cut 3 bases from V and 3 bases from J; bases unmatched to any gene: 2. The CDR3 length is 15 residues. The DNA of the CDR3 is TGTGCCAGCAGTTTCGGACTAGCGGTCTACAATGAGCAGTTCTTC. The encoded protein is CASSFGLAVYNEQFF.

This clonotype has only a few counts. The chain employs TRBV10-3 and TRBJ2-5; D gene uncertain. CDR3 length equals 13 residues. Per the germline V gene, CDR1 is ENHRY and CDR2 is SYGVKD. Trimming cost V 7 bases and J 2 bases, with 11 bases left between them. The CDR3 protein is CAITDGTQETQYF. DNA for the CDR3: TGTGCCATCACCGATGGAACTCAAGAGACCCAGTACTTC.

This clonotype was counted only a few times. The rearrangement links TRBV12-3 or TRBV12-4 to TRBJ2-5; 7 bases fit TRBD2. The J segment lost 5 bases and the V segment lost 3 bases, leaving 9 bases of the junction unmatched. This CDR3 contains 15 residues. The DNA for the CDR3 is TGTGCCAGCAGTTTGGGGGGAGGGTCCCACGAGACCCAGTACTTC. Translation: CASSLGGGSHETQYF.

On this clonotype itself: A read error is likely, as this CDR3 ends without the conserved phenylalanine or tryptophan. This chain uses TRBV12-3 or TRBV12-4 with TRBJ2-3, with D uncertain. V was shortened by 1 base and J by 3 bases, with 11 bases between the two germline ends. The CDR3 runs 15 residues. CDR3 region: CASSLGVMVTDTQYS. The CDR3 DNA sequence: TGTGCCAGCAGTTTAGGAGTAATGGTTACAGATACGCAGTATTCT.

The rearrangement joins TRBV20-1 to TRBJ2-3; 9 bases are a match to TRBD2. The J segment lost 4 bases and the V segment lost 6 bases, leaving 11 bases of the junction unmatched. The germline gives CDR1 DFQATT, CDR2 SNEGSKA (reference sequence). The CDR3 runs 15 residues. The CDR3 sequence is CSAHLRLAAADTQYF. CDR3 DNA: TGCAGTGCCCACCTAAGACTAGCGGCGGCAGATACGCAGTATTTT.

The V gene is TRBV20-1, the J gene TRBJ2-1, with 9 bases aligning to TRBD2. Germline trimming cut 3 bases from V and 0 bases from J; bases unmatched to any gene: 15. This CDR3 has 19 amino acids. Germline CDR1 is DFQATT and CDR2 is SNEGSKA (reference sequence). CDR3 region: CSARLAGVWGRNSYNEQFF. The DNA for the CDR3 is TGCAGTGCTAGGTTAGCGGGAGTATGGGGTCGGAACTCCTACAATGAGCAGTTCTTC.

This clonotype was observed a handful of times. V and J are TRBV7-9 and TRBJ2-3; the D gene is possibly TRBD2 (6 bases). V lost 0 bases to trimming and J lost 10 bases, with 14 bases between them. Germline CDR1 reads SEHNR; CDR2 reads FQNEAQ (reference sequence). This CDR3 region has 14 residues. CDR3 bases: TGTGCCAGCAGCTTAGCGCGGGACTCCACTTCGCAGTATTTT. This codes for CASSLARDSTSQYF.

This clonotype has ten or more counts. V and J are TRBV7-3 and TRBJ2-5; 8 bases align to TRBD1. Germline trimming cut 4 bases from V and 5 bases from J; bases unmatched to any gene: 3. The CDR3 is 13 residues long. CDR1 is SGHTA, CDR2 FQGTGA, per germline. CDR3 sequence (DNA): TGTGCCAGCAGCTCCCGACAGGGGGAGACCCAGTACTTC. Protein sequence: CASSSRQGETQYF.

This clonotype was observed a handful of times. This chain links TRBV20-1 with TRBJ1-6, with 10 bases identical to TRBD1. With 6 bases clipped from V and 7 bases from J, the junction kept 9 bases outside the gene matches. This CDR3 spans 15 amino acids. Germline V lookup: CDR1 DFQATT, CDR2 SNEGSKA (reference sequence). CDR3 loop: CSANYGQGGNSPLHF. CDR3 nucleotides: TGCAGTGCCAACTACGGACAGGGGGGAAATTCACCCCTCCACTTT.

The chain couples TRBV20-1 to TRBJ1-1; D is undetermined. Germline CDR1 reads DFQATT; CDR2 reads SNEGSKA (reference sequence). V gave up 3 bases and J gave up 7 bases, with 15 bases separating them. This CDR3 spans 13 amino acids. The CDR3 DNA follows: TGCAGTGCTAGTGCCGGGAGCCAGCTTGAAGCTTTCTTT. Translating gives CSASAGSQLEAFF.

This clonotype was observed at least ten times. In nucleotides, the CDR3 is TGTGCCAGCAGCCAAGTCCCGGGCCGGGCCAACGTCCTGACTTTC. Translating it yields CASSQVPGRANVLTF. The chain joins TRBV3-1 to TRBJ2-6; D call uncertain. Germline lookup yields CDR1 LGHDT and CDR2 YNNKEL (reference sequence). V was cut by 1 base and J by 5 bases, with 9 bases left in between. This CDR3 comprises 15 residues. Variable domain in full (rest from reference TRBV3-1 and TRBJ2-6): DTAVSQTPKYLVTQMGNDKSIKCEQNLGHDTMYWYKQDSKKFLKIMFSYNNKELIINETVPNRFSPKSPDKAHLNLHINSLELGDSAVYFCASSQVPGRANVLTFGAGSRLTVL.

The rearrangement joins TRBV20-1 to TRBJ1-5; unclear D gene. From germline, CDR1 is DFQATT and CDR2 SNEGSKA (reference sequence). This CDR3 spans 17 amino acids. The V gene lost 3 bases and the J gene lost 1 base, with 19 bases spanning the gap. The CDR3 spells CSARDSEPGGSNQPQHF. The DNA for the CDR3 is TGCAGTGCTAGGGATTCTGAGCCAGGTGGGAGCAATCAGCCCCAGCATTTT.

This chain links TRBV4-1 with TRBJ2-3, with D perhaps TRBD2 (5 bases). The CDR3 sequence is 16 residues long. V lost 2 bases and J 5 bases, leaving 17 bases between the germline ends. Germline CDR1 MGHRA, CDR2 YSYEKL. CDR3 sequence (DNA): TGCGCCAGCAGCCAACCCCTCCGGGAAGCAGGAGATACGCAGTATTTT. Protein: CASSQPLREAGDTQYF.